These 32 T cell receptor beta chains originate from one sample sequenced in a study of blood T cell repertoires in COVID-19 (dated by TCRdb to about 2020). The library was prepared using the immunoSEQ multiplex PCR assay. The immuneACCESS repertoire file appears here via TCRdb, limited to in-frame rearrangements. These files lack a portion of the clones; in checked studies, under half of the deficit traces to unresolved V genes, and the cause of the others is not known. Here the sample has 450,000 to 500,000 clones; about 88% occur a single time. The ten largest clones represent around 8% of the sample. Sequenced sample: PBMCs or T cells enriched from blood (not recorded which). The receptors shown here come from a woman aged 60-75 years who had recovered from COVID-19.

This clone has just a few counts. Other DNA sequences within the sample encode an identical CDR3. The V and J genes are TRBV5-5 and TRBJ1-6; D unclear. The germline V gene has CDR1 SGHKS and CDR2 YYEKEE (reference sequence). The CDR3 runs to 13 residues. The V end lost 1 base, the J end lost 8 bases, and 7 bases lay between the germline ends. The CDR3 bases are TGTGCCAGCAGCTTGTTAAGAGATTCACCCCTCCACTTT. Its translation is CASSLLRDSPLHF.

The V call is TRBV5-1, the J call TRBJ1-1; D remains unclear. Germline V CDR1 and CDR2: SGHRS, YFSETQ. V lost 4 bases and J 1 base, leaving 8 bases between the germline ends. The CDR3 totals 13 residues. CDR3 sequence: CASSPLGNTEAFF. DNA of the CDR3: TGCGCCAGCAGCCCCCTCGGGAACACTGAAGCTTTCTTT.

As regards this clone: Other DNA sequences from this sample encode an identical CDR3 as well. The genes are TRBV2 and TRBJ1-1; D gene uncertain. Germline V gene data show CDR1 as SNHLY and CDR2 as FYNNEI. Trimming removed 8 bases at V and 1 base at J, with 8 bases between. This CDR3 contains 12 residues. CDR3 in DNA: TGTGCCAGCGGCAGACAGAACACTGAAGCTTTCTTT. Its translation: CASGRQNTEAFF.

The rearrangement uses TRBV2 and TRBJ1-1, with a weak D call TRBD1 (5 bases). V shed 10 bases and J shed 7 bases, with 13 bases lying between them. The CDR3 is made up of 11 amino acids. CDR1 is SNHLY and CDR2 is FYNNEI in the germline V gene. The CDR3 loop is CAIQGEIEAFF. In nucleotides, the CDR3 is TGTGCCATCCAGGGCGAGATTGAAGCTTTCTTT.

The sample holds a few counts of this clone. V usage is TRBV5-1 and J usage is TRBJ1-4; TRBD1 aligns across 8 bases. J lost 3 bases, V lost 3 bases, and 10 bases had no gene match. The CDR3 consists of 17 residues. Germline V gene lookup returns CDR1 SGHRS and CDR2 YFSETQ. The CDR3 nucleotides read TGCGCCAGCAGCTGGACAGGGCGACAAGCCTCTAATGAAAAACTGTTTTTT. Translated: CASSWTGRQASNEKLFF.

V usage is TRBV5-1 and J usage is TRBJ2-1, with TRBD2 matching 8 bases. The CDR3 length is 15 residues. The germline CDR1 and CDR2 sequences are SGHRS and YFSETQ. V was clipped by 0 bases and J by 6 bases; unmatched bases: 5. CDR3 nucleotide sequence: TGCGCCAGCAGCTTGGGACTAGCGTCTCCCAATGAGCAGTTCTTC. Translation gives CASSLGLASPNEQFF.

This chain uses TRBV12-3 or TRBV12-4 with TRBJ2-7, with 8 bases fitting TRBD1. J was trimmed by 8 bases and V by 5 bases; bases with no gene match: 8. The length of the CDR3 is 13 residues. CDR3 nucleotide sequence: TGTGCCAGCAGTACCGGGGGACAGGTCAAGCAGTACGTC. Translated, it gives CASSTGGQVKQYV.

The gene calls are TRBV19 and TRBJ1-1; D may be TRBD1 (6 bases). The CDR3 covers 15 residues. Trimming took off 7 bases at V and 0 bases at J, with 15 bases between the two ends. CDR1 and CDR2 (germline): LNHDA, SQIVND (reference sequence). The CDR3 protein is CASNPDSYMNTEAFF. The CDR3 nucleotides read TGTGCCAGTAACCCGGACAGCTACATGAACACTGAAGCTTTCTTT. Together with reference TRBV19 and TRBJ1-1, the CDR3 gives the full variable domain: DGGITQSPKYLFRKEGQNVTLSCEQNLNHDAMYWYRQDPGQGLRLIYYSQIVNDFQKGDIAEGYSVSREKKESFPLTVTSAQKNPTAFYLCASNPDSYMNTEAFFGQGTRLTVV.

This chain joins TRBV4-1 and TRBJ1-2, with 8 bases matching TRBD1. The CDR3 extends over 14 amino acids. Germline assignment: CDR1 MGHRA and CDR2 YSYEKL. V lost 4 bases and J lost 8; bases outside the gene matches: 9. CDR3 amino acids: CASSRPTGGRGYTF. In DNA form, the CDR3 reads TGCGCCAGCAGCCGGCCTACAGGGGGTCGGGGCTACACCTTC.

This clone was recorded at least ten times. The CDR3 protein is CATSGQGALGEQYV. DNA for the CDR3: TGTGCCACCTCGGGACAGGGGGCCCTGGGCGAGCAGTACGTC. The V and J genes are TRBV10-3 and TRBJ2-7; 12 nucleotides line up with TRBD1. CDR1 ENHRY and CDR2 SYGVKD come from the germline V gene. This CDR3 contains 14 residues. The ends lost 10 bases at V and 6 bases at J; junction bases unmatched: 10.

The chain employs TRBV18 and TRBJ1-5, with 7 bases aligning to TRBD1. Germline V gives CDR1 KGHSH, CDR2 LQKENI. The trim removed 2 bases at V and 1 base at J, leaving 8 bases unmatched. The CDR3 is 17 amino acids. As DNA, the CDR3 is TGTGCCAGCTCACCATATTCGACAGGGAAGAGCAATCAGCCCCAGCATTTT. This sequence encodes CASSPYSTGKSNQPQHF. Looking up the rest from reference TRBV18 and TRBJ1-5 gives the full variable domain: NAGVMQNPRHLVRRRGQEARLRCSPMKGHSHVYWYRQLPEEGLKFMVYLQKENIIDESGMPKERFSAEFPKEGPSILRIQQVVRGDSAAYFCASSPYSTGKSNQPQHFGDGTRLSIL.

The rearrangement links TRBV1 to TRBJ2-3; the DNA was not compared with TRBD2, the D call given in the table. TRBV1 has pseudogene status. The CDR3 covers 21 residues. For the CDR3, the DNA is TGCACCAGCAGCCAGATAACCGGCCTAGCGGGGGATGCACTACGCACAGATACGCAGTATTTT. Translating it yields CTSSQITGLAGDALRTDTQYF.

Concerning this clone itself: Other nucleotide sequences in the sample specify the same CDR3. The CDR3 nucleotides are TGTGCCAGCAGGGCGGGACAGGGCTATGGCTACACCTTC. Its protein is CASRAGQGYGYTF. The chain uses TRBV6-5 and TRBJ1-2; 9 nucleotides match TRBD1. The germline gives CDR1 MNHEY, CDR2 SVGAGI. Germline trimming cut 6 bases from V and 4 bases from J; bases unmatched to any gene: 3. The CDR3 is 13 amino acids.

This clone showed up just once. The chain is built from TRBV24-1 and TRBJ1-2, with D possibly matching TRBD1 (5 bases). V shed 3 bases and J shed 1 base, with 11 bases lying between them. There are 15 residues in the CDR3. Germline V gives CDR1 KGHDR, CDR2 SFDVKD. CDR3 DNA sequence: TGTGCCACCAGTGATCAAAAAGGGGATAACTATGGCTACACCTTC. This encodes CATSDQKGDNYGYTF.

The genes are TRBV19 and TRBJ2-7; 8 bases line up with TRBD1. After removal of 6 bases from V and 1 base from J, the junction contained 8 bases not matched to a gene. Germline V CDR1 and CDR2: LNHDA, SQIVND (reference sequence). This CDR3 contains 15 residues. The CDR3 reads CASSDPGQVSYEQYF. In DNA form, the CDR3 reads TGTGCCAGTAGCGATCCGGGACAGGTATCCTACGAGCAGTACTTC.

As to this clone: This sample includes further DNA sequences coding for the same CDR3. CDR3 amino acids: CASSLSAGNYGYTF. The CDR3 nucleotides read TGCGCCAGCAGCTTGTCTGCAGGGAACTATGGCTACACCTTC. The chain uses TRBV5-1 and TRBJ1-2, with D perhaps TRBD1 (5 bases). The germline V and J ends were trimmed by 1 base and 2 bases, with 9 bases remaining between them. The CDR3 sequence is 14 residues long. Germline-derived CDR1 and CDR2 are SGHRS and YFSETQ.

Only one count was recorded for this clone. The chain combines TRBV2 with TRBJ2-7, with 9 bases identical to TRBD1. Trimming at V came to 5 bases and at J to 4 bases, leaving 6 bases not matched to a gene. The CDR3 sequence is 14 residues long. CDR1 and CDR2 (germline): SNHLY, FYNNEI. In nucleotides, the CDR3 is TGTGCCAGCAGTCGAGGTGACAGGGGGTACGAGCAGTACTTC. Protein product: CASSRGDRGYEQYF.

This chain uses TRBV5-4 with TRBJ1-2, with TRBD1 as a possible D gene (6 bases). Deletions cut 0 bases from V and 8 bases from J, with 17 bases between. This CDR3 is 15 amino acids long. CDR1 is SGHNT and CDR2 is YYREEE in the germline V gene (reference sequence). Written as DNA, the CDR3 is TGTGCCAGCAGCTTGGCCCTAAAACAGGGTACGGGCTACACCTTC. Protein sequence: CASSLALKQGTGYTF.

The V gene is TRBV10-3, the J gene TRBJ2-3; TRBD1 might be the D (5 bases). V was shortened by 4 bases and J by 2 bases, with 16 bases between the two germline ends. Germline V gives CDR1 ENHRY, CDR2 SYGVKD. The CDR3 has 16 residues. CDR3 in amino acids: CAISGGHPGPTDTQYF. CDR3 sequence (DNA): TGTGCCATCAGTGGCGGACACCCTGGCCCCACAGATACGCAGTATTTT.

This clone occurred once. The chain combines TRBV5-1 with TRBJ1-6; TRBD1 matches at 7 bases. V lost 0 bases, J lost 0 bases, and 6 bases stayed unmatched. CDR3 length: 18 amino acids. Germline lookup yields CDR1 SGHRS and CDR2 YFSETQ. The CDR3 sequence: CASSLAGQGVSYNSPLHF. The CDR3 region has the DNA TGCGCCAGCAGCTTGGCTGGGCAGGGGGTCTCCTATAATTCACCCCTCCACTTT.

The V and J genes are TRBV7-2 and TRBJ1-3; weak D call: TRBD1 (6 bases). CDR1 and CDR2 from the germline V gene are SGHTA and FQGNSA. Trimming removed 1 base from V and 7 bases from J, with 20 bases in between. The CDR3 extends over 17 amino acids. CDR3 nucleotide sequence: TGTGCCAGCAGCTTAGTGGGGGCAGGGGCGATGAGGAACACCATATATTTT. Its translation: CASSLVGAGAMRNTIYF.

The chain has TRBV12-5 and TRBJ2-2; tentative D call: TRBD2 (5 bases). CDR1 is LGHNT and CDR2 is FRNRAP in the germline V gene. CDR3 length: 15 amino acids. The V end lost 2 bases, the J end lost 4 bases, and 11 bases lay between the germline ends. For the CDR3, the DNA is TGTGCTAGTGGTTTGTGGCTGGGGAGCACCGGGGAGCTGTTTTTT. As protein: CASGLWLGSTGELFF.

CDR3 in DNA: TGTGCCAGCACCCGACGGGGTGGAGGGGGGGCAAGCTCTGGAAACACCATATATTTT. Amino acid sequence: CASTRRGGGGASSGNTIYF. V is TRBV3-1 (or the pseudogene TRBV3-2) and J is TRBJ1-3, with D possibly matching TRBD1 (6 bases). Germline V gene sequence: CDR1 LGHDT, CDR2 YNNKEL (reference sequence). The CDR3 is 19 amino acids. V was trimmed by 7 bases and J by 0 bases, leaving 25 bases between them.

The gene calls are TRBV29-1 and TRBJ2-3; 7 nucleotides line up with TRBD1. V gave up 5 bases and J gave up 1 base; unmatched junction bases: 6. The CDR3 extends over 14 amino acids. In germline, CDR1 is SQVTM, CDR2 ANQGSEA. CDR3 DNA: TGCAGCGTTAATTCAGGGGGAGGCACAGATACGCAGTATTTT. Protein sequence: CSVNSGGGTDTQYF.

This chain links TRBV21-1 with TRBJ2-4; TRBD1 is taken as the D call from the table, unchecked against the DNA. TRBV21-1 is tagged as a pseudogene. The CDR3 spans 17 residues. Written as DNA, the CDR3 is TGTGCCAGCAGCACCCACAGGATCCCCTACGCCAAAAACATTCAGTACTTC. Translated, it gives CASSTHRIPYAKNIQYF.

This clone was observed a single time. V gene TRBV2 combines with J gene TRBJ2-2; 7 bases agree with TRBD1. The ends lost 6 bases at V and 1 base at J; junction bases unmatched: 5. The CDR3 is made up of 15 amino acids. The germline V gene encodes CDR1 SNHLY and CDR2 FYNNEI. The CDR3 here is CASRYQGVNTGELFF. In nucleotides, the CDR3 is TGTGCCAGCAGGTATCAGGGGGTGAACACCGGGGAGCTGTTTTTT.

The chain is built from TRBV11-2 and TRBJ2-7, with 12 bases fitting TRBD2. The CDR3 sequence is 16 residues long. The trim removed 4 bases at V and 2 bases at J, leaving 6 bases unmatched. Germline CDR1 is SGHAT and CDR2 is FQNNGV. CDR3 residues: CASSSRLAGVTYEQYV. Here the CDR3 DNA reads TGTGCCAGCAGCTCACGACTAGCGGGGGTAACCTACGAGCAGTACGTC.

This sequence joins TRBV7-8 and TRBJ1-5; weak D call: TRBD1 (5 bases). CDR3 length: 14 residues. Trimming stripped 5 bases from V and 5 bases from J, with 13 bases between. The V gene's germline CDR1 is SGHVS and CDR2 FQNEAQ. The CDR3 sequence: CASSPGLLDQPQHF. CDR3 in DNA: TGTGCCAGCAGCCCGGGACTCTTAGATCAGCCCCAGCATTTT.

In its sample, this clone was seen once. This sequence joins TRBV5-1 and TRBJ2-1, with D maybe TRBD1 (6 bases). The V gene's germline CDR1 is SGHRS and CDR2 YFSETQ. Trimming removed 3 bases from V and 1 base from J, with 8 bases in between. The CDR3 has 14 residues. The CDR3 loop is CASSYRESYNEQFF. CDR3 nucleotide sequence: TGCGCCAGCAGCTACAGGGAATCCTACAATGAGCAGTTCTTC.

V usage is TRBV2 and J usage is TRBJ2-7, with 7 positions matching TRBD1. Germline-derived CDR1 and CDR2 are SNHLY and FYNNEI. The CDR3 length is 14 residues. J lost 2 bases, V lost 4 bases, and 5 bases had no gene match. CDR3 loop: CASSARGPTYEQYF. The DNA of the CDR3 is TGTGCCAGCAGTGCTAGGGGGCCGACCTACGAGCAGTACTTC.

The V and J genes are TRBV5-1 and TRBJ2-1; tentatively, D is TRBD1 (6 bases). This CDR3 spans 15 amino acids. V was cut by 1 base and J by 6 bases, with 14 bases left in between. Germline V gives CDR1 SGHRS, CDR2 YFSETQ. CDR3 nucleotides: TGCGCCAGCAGCTTGTGGACAGCCCCTGGCAATGAGCAGTTCTTC. As protein: CASSLWTAPGNEQFF.

The rearrangement joins TRBV11-2 to TRBJ1-4; TRBD1 matches 10 bases. Trimming removed 5 bases from V and 3 bases from J; junction bases left unmatched: 6. There are 16 residues in the CDR3. Germline lookup yields CDR1 SGHAT and CDR2 FQNNGV. The CDR3 DNA sequence: TGTGCCAGCAGCGAGGGACAGGGGTACGCTAATGAAAAACTGTTTTTT. Encoded protein: CASSEGQGYANEKLFF.